The present entry profiles one TCR beta chain with its context. Some clones are missing from TCRdb's copy, which holds only in-frame ones; the method was immunoSEQ multiplex PCR. The profile covers 170,000 or so clones, with less than 85% appearing a single time and 16% taken by the ten largest. These data originate in a study of cytomegalovirus exposure and HLA in healthy donors. The CDR3 covers 18 residues. In germline, CDR1 is MDHEN, CDR2 SYDVKM. V trimming: 4 bases; J trimming: 3 bases; junction bases outside the gene matches: 16. Sequenced sample: PBMCs. The chain links TRBV28 to TRBJ2-7; 9 nucleotides match TRBD2. The receptor was derived from a man between 18 and 29 years old in good health and CMV-seropositive. For the CDR3, the DNA is TGTGCCAGCAGTTCGCCCCTTTCGGCGGGAGGGCTTATCTACGAGCAGTACTTC. This encodes CASSSPLSAGGLIYEQYF.